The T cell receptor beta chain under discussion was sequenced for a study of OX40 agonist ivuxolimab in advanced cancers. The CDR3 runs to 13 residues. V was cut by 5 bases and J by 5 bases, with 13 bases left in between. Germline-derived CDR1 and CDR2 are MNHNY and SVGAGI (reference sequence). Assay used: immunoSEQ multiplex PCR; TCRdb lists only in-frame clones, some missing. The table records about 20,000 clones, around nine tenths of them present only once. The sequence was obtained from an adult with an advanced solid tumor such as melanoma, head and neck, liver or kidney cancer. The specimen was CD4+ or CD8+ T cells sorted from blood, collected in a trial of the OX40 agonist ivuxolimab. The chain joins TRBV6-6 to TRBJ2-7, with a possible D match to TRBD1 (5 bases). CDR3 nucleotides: TGTGCCAGCAGTCCCCAGGGATACCACGAGCAGTACTTC. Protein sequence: CASSPQGYHEQYF.